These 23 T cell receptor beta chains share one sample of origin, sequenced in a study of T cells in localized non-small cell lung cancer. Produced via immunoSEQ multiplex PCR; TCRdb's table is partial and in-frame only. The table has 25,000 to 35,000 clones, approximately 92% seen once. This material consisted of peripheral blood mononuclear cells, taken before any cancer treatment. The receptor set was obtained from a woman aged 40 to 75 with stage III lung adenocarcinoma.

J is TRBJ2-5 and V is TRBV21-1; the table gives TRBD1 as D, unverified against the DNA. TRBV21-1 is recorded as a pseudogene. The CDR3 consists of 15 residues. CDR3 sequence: CASSKGTATQETQYF. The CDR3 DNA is TGTGCCAGCAGCAAAGGGACAGCAACCCAAGAGACCCAGTACTTC.

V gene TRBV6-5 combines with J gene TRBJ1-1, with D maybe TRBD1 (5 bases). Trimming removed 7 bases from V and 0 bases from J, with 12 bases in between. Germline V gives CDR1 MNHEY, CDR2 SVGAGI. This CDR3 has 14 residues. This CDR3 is CASTRGDLNTEAFF. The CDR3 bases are TGTGCCAGCACCCGGGGGGATTTGAACACTGAAGCTTTCTTT.

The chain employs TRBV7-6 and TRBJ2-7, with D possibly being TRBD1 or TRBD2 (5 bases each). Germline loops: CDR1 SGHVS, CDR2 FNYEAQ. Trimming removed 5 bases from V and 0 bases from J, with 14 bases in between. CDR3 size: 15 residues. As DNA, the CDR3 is TGTGCCAGCAGCCCTGGGGCAGGAGGCTCCTACGAGCAGTACTTC. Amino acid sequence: CASSPGAGGSYEQYF. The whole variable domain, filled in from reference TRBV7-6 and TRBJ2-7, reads GAGVSQSPRYKVTKRGQDVALRCDPISGHVSLYWYRQALGQGPEFLTYFNYEAQQDKSGLPNDRFSAERPEGSISTLTIQRTEQRDSAMYRCASSPGAGGSYEQYFGPGTRLTVT.

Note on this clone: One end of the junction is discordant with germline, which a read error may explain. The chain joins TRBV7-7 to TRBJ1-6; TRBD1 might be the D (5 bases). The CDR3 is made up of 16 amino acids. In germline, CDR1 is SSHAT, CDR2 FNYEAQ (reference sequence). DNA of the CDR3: TGTGCTAGCAGCTTGGGGGGAGCCTCCTATAATTCACCCCTCCACTTT. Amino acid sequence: CASSLGGASYNSPLHF. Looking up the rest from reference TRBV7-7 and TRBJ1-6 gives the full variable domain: GAGVSQSPRYKVTKRGQDVTLRCDPISSHATLYWYQQALGQGPEFLTYFNYEAQPDKSGLPSDRFSAERPEGSISTLTIQRTEQRDSAMYRCASSLGGASYNSPLHFGNGTRLTVT.

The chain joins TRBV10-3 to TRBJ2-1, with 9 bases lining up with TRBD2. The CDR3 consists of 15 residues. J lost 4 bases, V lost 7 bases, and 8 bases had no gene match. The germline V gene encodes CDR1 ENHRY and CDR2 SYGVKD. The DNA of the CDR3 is TGTGCCATCAACCCGGGACTAGCAGCTTACAATGAGCAGTTCTTC. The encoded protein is CAINPGLAAYNEQFF.

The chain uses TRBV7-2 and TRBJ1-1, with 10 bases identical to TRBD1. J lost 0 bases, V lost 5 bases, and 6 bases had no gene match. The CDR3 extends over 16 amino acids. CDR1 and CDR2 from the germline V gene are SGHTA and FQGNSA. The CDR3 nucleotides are TGTGCCAGCAGCGGAGACAGGGGGCGTTTGAACACTGAAGCTTTCTTT. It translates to CASSGDRGRLNTEAFF.

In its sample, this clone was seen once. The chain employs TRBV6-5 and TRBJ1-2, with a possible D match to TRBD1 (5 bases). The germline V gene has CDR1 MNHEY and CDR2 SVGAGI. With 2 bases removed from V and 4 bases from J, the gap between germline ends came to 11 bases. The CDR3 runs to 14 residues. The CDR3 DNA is TGTGCCAGCAGTTACGGAGGGGCTGGCTATGGCTACACCTTC. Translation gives CASSYGGAGYGYTF.

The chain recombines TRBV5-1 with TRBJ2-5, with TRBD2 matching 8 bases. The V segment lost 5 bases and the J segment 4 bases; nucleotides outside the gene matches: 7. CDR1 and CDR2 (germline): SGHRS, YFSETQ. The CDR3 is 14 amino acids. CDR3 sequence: CASRRSGERETQYF. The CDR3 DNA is TGCGCCAGCAGACGTAGCGGGGAGCGAGAGACCCAGTACTTC. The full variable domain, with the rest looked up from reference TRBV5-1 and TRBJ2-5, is KAGVTQTPRYLIKTRGQQVTLSCSPISGHRSVSWYQQTPGQGLQFLFEYFSETQRNKGNFPGRFSGRQFSNSRSEMNVSTLELGDSALYLCASRRSGERETQYFGPGTRLLVL.

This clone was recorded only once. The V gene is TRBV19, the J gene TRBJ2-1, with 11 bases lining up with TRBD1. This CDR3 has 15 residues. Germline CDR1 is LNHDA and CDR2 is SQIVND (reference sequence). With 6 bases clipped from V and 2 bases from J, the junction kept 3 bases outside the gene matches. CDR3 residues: CASRPGQGAYNEQFF. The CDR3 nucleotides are TGTGCCAGTAGGCCGGGACAGGGGGCCTACAATGAGCAGTTCTTC.

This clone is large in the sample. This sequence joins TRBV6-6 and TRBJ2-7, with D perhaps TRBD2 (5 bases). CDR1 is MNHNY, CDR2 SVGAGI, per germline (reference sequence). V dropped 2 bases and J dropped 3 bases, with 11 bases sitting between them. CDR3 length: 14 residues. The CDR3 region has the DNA TGTGCCAGCAGTTACGAGTGGGGAGACTACGAGCAGTACTTC. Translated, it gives CASSYEWGDYEQYF.

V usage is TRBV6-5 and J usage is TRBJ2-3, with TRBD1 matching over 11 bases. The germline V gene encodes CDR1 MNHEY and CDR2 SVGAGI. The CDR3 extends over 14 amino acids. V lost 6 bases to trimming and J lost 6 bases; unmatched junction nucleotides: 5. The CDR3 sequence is CASSSGTGGDTQYF. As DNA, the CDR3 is TGTGCCAGCAGCTCTGGGACAGGGGGGGATACGCAGTATTTT.

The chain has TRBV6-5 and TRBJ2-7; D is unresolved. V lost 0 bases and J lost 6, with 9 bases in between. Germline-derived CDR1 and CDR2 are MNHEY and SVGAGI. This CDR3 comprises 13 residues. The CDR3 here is CASSYSILGEQYF. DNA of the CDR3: TGTGCCAGCAGTTACTCGATTCTCGGCGAGCAGTACTTC.

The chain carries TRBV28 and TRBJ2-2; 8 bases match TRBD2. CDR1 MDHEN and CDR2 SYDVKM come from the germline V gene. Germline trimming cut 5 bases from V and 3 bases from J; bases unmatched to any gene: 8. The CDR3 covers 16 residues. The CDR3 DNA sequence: TGTGCCAGCAGTCCAGGAAGCGGGAGCTACACCGGGGAGCTGTTTTTT. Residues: CASSPGSGSYTGELFF.

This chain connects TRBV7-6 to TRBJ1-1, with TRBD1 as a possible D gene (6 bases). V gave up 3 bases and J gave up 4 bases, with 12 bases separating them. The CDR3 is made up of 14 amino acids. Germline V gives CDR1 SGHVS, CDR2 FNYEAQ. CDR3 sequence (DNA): TGTGCCAGCAGCTTTGGGGGGCGGGGCACTGAAGCTTTCTTT. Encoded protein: CASSFGGRGTEAFF. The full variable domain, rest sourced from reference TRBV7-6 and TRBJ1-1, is GAGVSQSPRYKVTKRGQDVALRCDPISGHVSLYWYRQALGQGPEFLTYFNYEAQQDKSGLPNDRFSAERPEGSISTLTIQRTEQRDSAMYRCASSFGGRGTEAFFGQGTRLTVV.

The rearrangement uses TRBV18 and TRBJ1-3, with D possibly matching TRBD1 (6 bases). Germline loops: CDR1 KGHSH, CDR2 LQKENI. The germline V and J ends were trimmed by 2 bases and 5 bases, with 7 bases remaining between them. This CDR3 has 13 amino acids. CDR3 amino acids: CASSPGDRNTIYF. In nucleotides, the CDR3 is TGTGCCAGCTCACCAGGGGACAGAAACACCATATATTTT.

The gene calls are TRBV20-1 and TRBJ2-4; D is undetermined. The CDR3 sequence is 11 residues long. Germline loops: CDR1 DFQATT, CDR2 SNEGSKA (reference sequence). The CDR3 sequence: CGSRAKNIQYF. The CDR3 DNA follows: TGCGGATCGAGAGCCAAAAACATTCAGTACTTC.

CDR3 in DNA: TGCAGCGGCGGACAGGGTATGTTGGACACTGAAGCTTTCTTT. Its protein product is CSGGQGMLDTEAFF. The V gene is TRBV29-1, the J gene TRBJ1-1; the match to TRBD1 covers 8 bases. Germline-derived CDR1 and CDR2 are SQVTM and ANQGSEA. V shed 7 bases and J 3 bases; nucleotides not matched to a gene: 10. The CDR3 contains 14 residues.

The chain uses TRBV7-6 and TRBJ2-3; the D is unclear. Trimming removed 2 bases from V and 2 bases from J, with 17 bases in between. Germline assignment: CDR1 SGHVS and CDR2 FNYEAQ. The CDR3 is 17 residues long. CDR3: CASSLSDLVGPTDTQYF. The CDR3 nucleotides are TGTGCCAGCAGCTTAAGCGATCTCGTGGGCCCCACAGATACGCAGTATTTT.

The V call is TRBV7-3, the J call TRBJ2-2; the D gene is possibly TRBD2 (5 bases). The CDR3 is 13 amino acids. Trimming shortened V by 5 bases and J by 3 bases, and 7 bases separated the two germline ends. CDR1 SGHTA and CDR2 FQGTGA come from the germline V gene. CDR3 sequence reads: CASSPGDTGELFF. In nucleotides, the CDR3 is TGTGCCAGCAGCCCCGGGGACACCGGGGAGCTGTTTTTT.

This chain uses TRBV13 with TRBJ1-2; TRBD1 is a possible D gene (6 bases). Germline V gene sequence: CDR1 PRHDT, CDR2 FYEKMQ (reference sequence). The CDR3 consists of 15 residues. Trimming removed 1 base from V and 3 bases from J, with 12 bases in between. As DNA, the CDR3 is TGTGCCAGCAGCTTAGAGACCCACAGGGACTATGGCTACACCTTC. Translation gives CASSLETHRDYGYTF. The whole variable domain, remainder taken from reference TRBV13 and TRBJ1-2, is AAGVIQSPRHLIKEKRETATLKCYPIPRHDTVYWYQQGPGQDPQFLISFYEKMQSDKGSIPDRFSAQQFSDYHSELNMSSLELGDSALYFCASSLETHRDYGYTFGSGTRLTVV.

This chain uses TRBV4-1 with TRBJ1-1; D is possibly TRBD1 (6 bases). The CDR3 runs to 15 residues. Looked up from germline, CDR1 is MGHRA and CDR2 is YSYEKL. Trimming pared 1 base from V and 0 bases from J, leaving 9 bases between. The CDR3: CASSQGTALNTEAFF. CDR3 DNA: TGCGCCAGCAGCCAAGGGACAGCCTTGAACACTGAAGCTTTCTTT.

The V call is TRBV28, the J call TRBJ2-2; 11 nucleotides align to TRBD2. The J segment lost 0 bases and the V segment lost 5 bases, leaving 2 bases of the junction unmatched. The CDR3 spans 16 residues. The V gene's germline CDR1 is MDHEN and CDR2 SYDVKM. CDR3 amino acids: CASSLAGGANTGELFF. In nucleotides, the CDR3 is TGTGCCAGCAGTCTAGCGGGAGGCGCGAACACCGGGGAGCTGTTTTTT.

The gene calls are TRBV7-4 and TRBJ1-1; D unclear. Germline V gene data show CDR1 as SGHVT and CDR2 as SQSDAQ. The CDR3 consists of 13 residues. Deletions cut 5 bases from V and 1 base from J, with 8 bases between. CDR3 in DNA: TGTGCCAGCAGCGCTCGGGGGAACACTGAAGCTTTCTTT. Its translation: CASSARGNTEAFF.